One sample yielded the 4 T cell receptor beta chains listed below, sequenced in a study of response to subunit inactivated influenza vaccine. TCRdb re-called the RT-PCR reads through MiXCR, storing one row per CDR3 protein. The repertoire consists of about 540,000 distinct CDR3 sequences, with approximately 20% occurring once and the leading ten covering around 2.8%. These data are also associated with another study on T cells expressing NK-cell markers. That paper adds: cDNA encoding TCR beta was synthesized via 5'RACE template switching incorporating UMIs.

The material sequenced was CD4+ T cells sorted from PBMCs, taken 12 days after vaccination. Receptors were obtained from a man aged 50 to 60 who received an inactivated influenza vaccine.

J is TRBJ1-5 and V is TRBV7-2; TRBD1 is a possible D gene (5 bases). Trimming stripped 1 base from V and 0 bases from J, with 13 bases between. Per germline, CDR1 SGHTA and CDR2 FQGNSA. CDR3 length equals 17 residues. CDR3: CASSLVGGSYSNQPQHF. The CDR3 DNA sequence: TGTGCCAGCAGCTTAGTGGGGGGGTCTTATAGCAATCAGCCCCAGCATTTT.

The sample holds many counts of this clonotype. CDR3 sequence (DNA): TGTGCCAGCAGCTTGCGTAGCGGGGGACGAACGGTGGGCGATGAGCAGTTCTTC. It encodes CASSLRSGGRTVGDEQFF. The rearrangement joins TRBV5-6 to TRBJ2-1; 9 bases agree with TRBD2. The CDR3 has 18 amino acids. Germline V gives CDR1 SGHDT, CDR2 YYEEEE. Unmatched junction bases numbered 16, after V lost 1 base and J lost 8 bases.

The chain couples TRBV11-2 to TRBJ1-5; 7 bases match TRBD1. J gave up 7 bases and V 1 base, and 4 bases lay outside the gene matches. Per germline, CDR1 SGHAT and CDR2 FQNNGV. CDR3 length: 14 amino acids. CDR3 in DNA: TGTGCCAGCAGCTTAGCTACAGGGGCCCAGCCCCAGCATTTT. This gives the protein CASSLATGAQPQHF.

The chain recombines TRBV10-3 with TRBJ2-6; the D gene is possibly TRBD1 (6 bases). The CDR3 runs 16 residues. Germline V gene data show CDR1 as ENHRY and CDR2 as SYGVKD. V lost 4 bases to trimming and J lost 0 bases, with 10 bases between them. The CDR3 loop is CAISGQGSSGANVLTF. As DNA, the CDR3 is TGTGCCATCAGTGGGCAGGGGAGCTCTGGGGCCAACGTCCTGACTTTC.